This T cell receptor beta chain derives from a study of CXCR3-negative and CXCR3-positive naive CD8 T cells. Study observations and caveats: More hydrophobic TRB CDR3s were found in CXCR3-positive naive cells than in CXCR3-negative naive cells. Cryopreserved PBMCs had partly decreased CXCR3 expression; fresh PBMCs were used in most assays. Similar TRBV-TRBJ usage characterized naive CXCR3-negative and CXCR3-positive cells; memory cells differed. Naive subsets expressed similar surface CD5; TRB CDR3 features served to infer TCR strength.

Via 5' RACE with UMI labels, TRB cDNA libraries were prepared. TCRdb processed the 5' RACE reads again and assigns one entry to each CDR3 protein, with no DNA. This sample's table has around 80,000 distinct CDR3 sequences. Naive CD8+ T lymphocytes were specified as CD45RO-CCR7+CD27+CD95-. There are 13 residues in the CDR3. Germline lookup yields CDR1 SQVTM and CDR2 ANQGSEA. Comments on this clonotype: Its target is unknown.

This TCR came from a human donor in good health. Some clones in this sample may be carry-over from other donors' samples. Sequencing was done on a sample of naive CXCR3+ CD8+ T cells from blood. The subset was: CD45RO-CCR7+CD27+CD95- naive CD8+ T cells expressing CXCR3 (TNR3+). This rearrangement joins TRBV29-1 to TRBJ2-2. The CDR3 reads CSASRAQTGELFF.